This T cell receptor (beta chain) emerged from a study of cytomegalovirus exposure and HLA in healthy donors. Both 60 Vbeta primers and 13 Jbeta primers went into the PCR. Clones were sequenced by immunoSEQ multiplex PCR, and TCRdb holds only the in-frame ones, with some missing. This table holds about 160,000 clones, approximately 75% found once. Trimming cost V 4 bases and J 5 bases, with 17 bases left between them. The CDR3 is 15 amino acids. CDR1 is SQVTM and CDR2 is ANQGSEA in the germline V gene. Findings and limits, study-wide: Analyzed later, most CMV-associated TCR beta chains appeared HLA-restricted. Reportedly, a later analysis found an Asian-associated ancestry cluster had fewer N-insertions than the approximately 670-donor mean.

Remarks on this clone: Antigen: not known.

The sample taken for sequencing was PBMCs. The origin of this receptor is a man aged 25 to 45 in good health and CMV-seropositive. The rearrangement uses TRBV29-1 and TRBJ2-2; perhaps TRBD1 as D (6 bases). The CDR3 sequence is CSVAPSNRETGELFF. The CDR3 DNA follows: TGCAGCGTTGCTCCCTCAAACAGGGAGACCGGGGAGCTGTTTTTT.